The T cell receptor (beta chain) under discussion was sequenced for a study of T cell repertoires in cytomegalovirus infection. Turning to the study itself: Matching HLA type, along with CMV infection, was indicated by public TCR beta signatures. Study-level results: Across the ex vivo response, the dominant clonotypes were HLA-C-restricted CMV-specific TCR beta clonotypes.

TCRdb analysed the reads with MiXCR anew, one entry per CDR3 protein. The table records roughly 320,000 distinct CDR3 sequences, about 9.2% of them present only once. Germline loops: CDR1 MNHGY, CDR2 SAAAGT. There are 14 residues in the CDR3. With 4 bases removed from V and 5 bases from J, the gap between germline ends came to 12 bases. With regard to this clonotype: As yet, its antigen is unknown. This may arise from a read error, as a much more abundant clone is one base away.

The receptor's source is a human donor in good health (CMV status not recorded). Some clones in this sample may be carry-over from other donors' samples. The V call is TRBV6-8, the J call TRBJ2-1; no clear D. Sequenced: PBMCs. CDR3 in amino acids: CASSFSDANNEQFF. Here the CDR3 DNA reads TGTGCCAGCAGTTTCTCGGACGCGAACAATGAGCAGTTCTTC.